This TCR beta chain was captured by sequencing in a study of shared clonotypes between healthy human individuals. Trimming took off 0 bases at V and 3 bases at J, with 19 bases between the two ends. CDR1 and CDR2 from the germline V gene are SGDLS and YYNGEE. The CDR3 spans 17 residues. Study outcomes and limitations: Limited genetic and exposure-history diversity came from having few donors.

On this clone: The target antigen is unknown.

Into CD45RA+ naive and CD45RA-negative memory subsets, the CD4+ cells were split. Clones were read by immunoSEQ multiplex PCR, and TCRdb kept only the in-frame ones, dropping some. The data hold 1.6 million or so clones, with roughly 96% observed a single time. Source material: naive CD4+ T cells sorted from blood. Subset of the sample: CD45RA+ positively selected. The chain has TRBV9 and TRBJ2-7; D perhaps matches TRBD2 (7 bases). The receptor's source is a young man in good health. In DNA, the CDR3 is TGTGCCAGCAGCGTAGCCATACAGGAGGGGGGGTACTACGAGCAGTACTTC. This gives the protein CASSVAIQEGGYYEQYF.